Listed here are 22 T cell receptor beta chains from one sample, sequenced in a study of cytomegalovirus exposure and HLA in healthy donors. Clones were read by immunoSEQ multiplex PCR, and TCRdb kept only the in-frame ones, dropping some. The sample lists approximately 200,000 clones; 84% were seen once. What was sequenced was PBMCs. These receptors all come from a man between 18 and 29 years old in good health and CMV-seropositive.

The CDR3 is CASSWPGLAGAQETQYF. CDR3 sequence (DNA): TGTGCCAGCAGCTGGCCGGGACTAGCGGGCGCGCAAGAGACCCAGTACTTC. The chain carries TRBV7-7 and TRBJ2-5; the match to TRBD2 covers 12 bases. The V and J ends lost 4 bases and 2 bases, in that order; junction bases with no gene match: 8. This CDR3 is 17 amino acids long. Germline lookup yields CDR1 SSHAT and CDR2 FNYEAQ (reference sequence).

The rearrangement links TRBV4-1 to TRBJ2-7; TRBD1 might be the D (5 bases). V was cut by 4 bases and J by 3 bases, with 10 bases left in between. The CDR3 sequence is 13 residues long. The germline gives CDR1 MGHRA, CDR2 YSYEKL. The CDR3 nucleotides read TGCGCCAGCAGCCGAGAGACAGTCTACGAGCAGTACTTC. This translates into CASSRETVYEQYF.

The rearrangement joins TRBV30 to TRBJ1-5, with unresolved D. V dropped 6 bases and J dropped 0 bases, with 9 bases sitting between them. Germline values: CDR1 GTSNPN, CDR2 SVGIG (reference sequence). The CDR3 spans 13 residues. CDR3 sequence reads: CACSTGSNQPQHF. The CDR3 DNA reads as TGTGCCTGCTCGACGGGTAGCAATCAGCCCCAGCATTTT.

The chain uses TRBV9 and TRBJ2-3; 7 bases line up with TRBD2. Germline lookup yields CDR1 SGDLS and CDR2 YYNGEE. This CDR3 is 15 amino acids long. The ends lost 4 bases at V and 0 bases at J; junction bases unmatched: 5. The CDR3 DNA is TGTGCCAGCAGCTGGGGGGGGGATAGCACAGATACGCAGTATTTT. Its translation: CASSWGGDSTDTQYF. Full variable domain (remainder filled in from reference TRBV9 and TRBJ2-3): DSGVTQTPKHLITATGQRVTLRCSPRSGDLSVYWYQQSLDQGLQFLIQYYNGEERAKGNILERFSAQQFPDLHSELNLSSLELGDSALYFCASSWGGDSTDTQYFGPGTRLTVL.

This chain connects TRBV5-6 to TRBJ2-7, with D possibly matching TRBD2 (7 bases). The length of the CDR3 is 13 residues. Germline CDR1 and CDR2: SGHDT and YYEEEE. The V end lost 4 bases, the J end lost 5 bases, and 13 bases lay between the germline ends. The chain's CDR3 is CASSRTGRDEQYF. DNA for the CDR3: TGTGCCAGCAGCCGCACAGGGAGGGACGAGCAGTACTTC.

This chain joins TRBV9 and TRBJ2-3, with TRBD1 matching over 9 bases. The CDR3 has 15 amino acids. Trimming took 2 bases from V and 4 from J; bases not matched to a gene: 5. The germline CDR1 and CDR2 sequences are SGDLS and YYNGEE. As DNA, the CDR3 is TGTGCCAGCAGCGTGGGACAGGGCGAGGCAGATACGCAGTATTTT. Its protein is CASSVGQGEADTQYF.

This clone was picked up one time. The rearrangement joins TRBV19 to TRBJ2-7; maybe TRBD2 (5 bases). The CDR3 is 15 amino acids. With 2 bases removed from V and 0 bases from J, the gap between germline ends came to 11 bases. The germline V gene has CDR1 LNHDA and CDR2 SQIVND (reference sequence). The CDR3: CASSIWSGSSYEQYF. In DNA, the CDR3 is TGTGCCAGTAGTATATGGAGCGGCAGCTCCTACGAGCAGTACTTC.

This clone was seen a few times. The chain is built from TRBV29-1 and TRBJ2-7; 11 bases line up with TRBD1. J was trimmed by 5 bases and V by 3 bases; bases with no gene match: 18. The CDR3 is made up of 18 amino acids. Germline values: CDR1 SQVTM, CDR2 ANQGSEA. CDR3 DNA: TGCAGCGTTGATGGTCTTGGGACAGGGGGTCGTTATGGAGACGAGCAGTACTTC. This translates into CSVDGLGTGGRYGDEQYF.

This clone appeared once. The gene calls are TRBV12-5 and TRBJ2-5; 11 bases are shared with TRBD2. In germline, CDR1 is LGHNT, CDR2 FRNRAP. Germline trimming cut 1 base from V and 2 bases from J; bases unmatched to any gene: 0. The CDR3 contains 15 residues. The CDR3 here is CASGLGLAGQETQYF. The CDR3 nucleotides are TGTGCTAGTGGTTTGGGACTAGCGGGACAAGAGACCCAGTACTTC.

The chain uses TRBV7-3 and TRBJ2-7, with 7 bases identical to TRBD1. Germline V gives CDR1 SGHTA, CDR2 FQGTGA. The CDR3 has 14 residues. The trim removed 0 bases at V and 2 bases at J, leaving 1 base unmatched. The CDR3 loop reads CASSLTQGPYEQYF. The CDR3, as DNA: TGTGCCAGCAGCTTAACACAGGGGCCCTACGAGCAGTACTTC.

This clone was recorded only once. The V and J genes are TRBV6-1 and TRBJ2-1, with TRBD2 identical over 8 bases. CDR1 MNHNS and CDR2 SASEGT come from the germline V gene. The V and J ends lost 5 bases and 8 bases, in that order; junction bases with no gene match: 8. The CDR3 is 14 amino acids. CDR3 region: CASSFTGLVDEQFF. The CDR3 DNA is TGTGCCAGCAGTTTCACGGGACTAGTCGATGAGCAGTTCTTC.

The J gene is TRBJ2-1, the V gene TRBV7-6; D perhaps matches TRBD2 (6 bases). This CDR3 has 16 residues. In germline, CDR1 is SGHVS, CDR2 FNYEAQ. Trimming took 0 bases from V and 1 from J, leaving 10 bases between them. The CDR3 sequence: CASSLAGGVSYNEQFF. The CDR3 DNA sequence: TGTGCCAGCAGCTTAGCGGGAGGTGTTTCCTACAATGAGCAGTTCTTC.

The chain has TRBV13 and TRBJ2-7; a possible D gene is TRBD1 (6 bases). Per the germline V gene, CDR1 is PRHDT and CDR2 is FYEKMQ (reference sequence). Trimming took off 5 bases at V and 0 bases at J, with 11 bases between the two ends. The CDR3 totals 14 residues. CDR3 DNA sequence: TGTGCCAGCAGCCCCCAGGACAGCTCCTACGAGCAGTACTTC. The encoded protein is CASSPQDSSYEQYF.

This clone was seen a few times. This sequence joins TRBV28 and TRBJ2-2, with 8 nucleotides matching TRBD2. This CDR3 spans 18 amino acids. Looked up from germline, CDR1 is MDHEN and CDR2 is SYDVKM. V shed 6 bases, J shed 5 bases, and the junction held 17 bases outside the gene matches. CDR3 sequence (DNA): TGTGCCAGCAGCCCCGTGGCGGGAGGAGGGATCGGGACCGGGGAGCTGTTTTTT. It is translated as CASSPVAGGGIGTGELFF.

V usage is TRBV18 and J usage is TRBJ2-7; 10 bases line up with TRBD1. The germline V gene encodes CDR1 KGHSH and CDR2 LQKENI. The CDR3 is 15 amino acids. V lost 3 bases to trimming and J lost 2 bases; unmatched junction nucleotides: 4. The CDR3 is CASSPGGQGAYEQYF. In DNA form, the CDR3 reads TGTGCCAGCTCACCCGGCGGACAGGGGGCCTACGAGCAGTACTTC.

DNA of the CDR3: TGTGCCAGCTCTGTCGGAGACAGGGCATACGAGCAGTACTTC. It encodes CASSVGDRAYEQYF. The chain links TRBV6-5 to TRBJ2-7, with TRBD1 matching over 7 bases. Trimming cost V 8 bases and J 4 bases; bases outside gene matches: 11. The CDR3 is made up of 14 amino acids. Germline-derived CDR1 and CDR2 are MNHEY and SVGAGI.

The chain couples TRBV14 to TRBJ1-1; D is unresolved. The V gene lost 1 base and the J gene lost 5 bases, with 11 bases spanning the gap. Germline V gene lookup returns CDR1 SGHDN and CDR2 FVKESK. The CDR3 sequence is 14 residues long. CDR3 loop: CASSQVRQATEAFF. DNA of the CDR3: TGTGCCAGCAGCCAAGTCAGGCAGGCTACTGAAGCTTTCTTT.

This chain links TRBV7-9 with TRBJ2-1; possibly TRBD2 for D (5 bases). V was cut by 1 base and J by 4 bases, with 11 bases left in between. Germline values: CDR1 SEHNR, CDR2 FQNEAQ (reference sequence). The length of the CDR3 is 15 residues. The DNA for the CDR3 is TGTGCCAGCAGCTTAGTGGAGGAGACGTACAATGAGCAGTTCTTC. It yields the protein CASSLVEETYNEQFF. Using reference TRBV7-9 and TRBJ2-1 for the parts outside the CDR3, the full variable domain is DTGVSQNPRHKITKRGQNVTFRCDPISEHNRLYWYRQTLGQGPEFLTYFQNEAQLEKSRLLSDRFSAERPKGSFSTLEIQRTEQGDSAMYLCASSLVEETYNEQFFGPGTRLTVL.

J is TRBJ2-7 and V is TRBV28; 9 bases match TRBD1. Germline CDR1 is MDHEN and CDR2 is SYDVKM. The CDR3 totals 16 residues. V was clipped by 5 bases and J by 1 base; unmatched bases: 9. CDR3 loop: CASSPSGTGMSYEQYF. DNA for the CDR3: TGTGCCAGCAGTCCATCCGGGACAGGGATGTCCTACGAGCAGTACTTC.

This chain connects TRBV18 to TRBJ2-1; D perhaps matches TRBD1 (6 bases). This CDR3 is 15 amino acids long. Trimming shortened V by 2 bases and J by 8 bases, and 16 bases separated the two germline ends. Germline CDR1 and CDR2: KGHSH and LQKENI. The CDR3 sequence: CASSPSGATRDEQFF. The DNA of the CDR3 is TGTGCCAGCTCACCATCAGGGGCAACTCGGGATGAGCAGTTCTTC.

The V call is TRBV4-3, the J call TRBJ2-1; possible D gene TRBD2, 6 bases. CDR1 LGHNA and CDR2 YSLEER come from the germline V gene. This CDR3 spans 14 amino acids. V was cut by 5 bases and J by 4 bases, with 12 bases left in between. The CDR3 loop is CASSGGPEYNEQFF. The CDR3 DNA is TGCGCCAGCAGCGGAGGGCCGGAGTACAATGAGCAGTTCTTC.

This clone is a singleton in its sample. The V and J genes are TRBV11-3 and TRBJ1-2; D gene unclear. This CDR3 region has 15 residues. V was pared by 4 bases and J by 4 bases, with 16 bases between. The germline V gene encodes CDR1 SGHNT and CDR2 YENEEA. The CDR3, as DNA: TGTGCCAGCAGCTCGCCCCGCGGCACCTTCTATGGCTACACCTTC. It specifies CASSSPRGTFYGYTF. The variable domain in full, completed from reference TRBV11-3 and TRBJ1-2, reads EAGVVQSPRYKIIEKKQPVAFWCNPISGHNTLYWYLQNLGQGPELLIRYENEEAVDDSQLPKDRFSAERLKGVDSTLKIQPAELGDSAVYLCASSSPRGTFYGYTFGSGTRLTVV.